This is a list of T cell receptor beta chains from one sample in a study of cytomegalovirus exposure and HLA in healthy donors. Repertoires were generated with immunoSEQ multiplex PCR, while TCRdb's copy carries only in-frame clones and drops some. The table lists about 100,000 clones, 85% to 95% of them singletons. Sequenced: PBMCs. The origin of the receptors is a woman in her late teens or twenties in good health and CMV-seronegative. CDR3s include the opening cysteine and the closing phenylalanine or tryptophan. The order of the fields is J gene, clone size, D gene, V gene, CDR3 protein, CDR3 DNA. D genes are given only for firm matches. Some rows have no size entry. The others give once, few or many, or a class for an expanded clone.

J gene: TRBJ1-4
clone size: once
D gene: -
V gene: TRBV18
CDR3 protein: CASSPPGRRNEKLFF
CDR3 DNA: TGTGCCAGCTCACCACCGGGGAGGCGTAATGAAAAACTGTTTTTT

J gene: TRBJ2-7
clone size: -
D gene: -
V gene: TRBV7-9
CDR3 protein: CASSLARSGSTYEQYF
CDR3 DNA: TGTGCCAGCAGCTTAGCGCGGAGCGGGTCGACCTACGAGCAGTACTTC

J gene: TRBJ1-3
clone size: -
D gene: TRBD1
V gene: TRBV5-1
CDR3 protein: CASSEGQLISGNTIYF
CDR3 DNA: TGCGCCAGCAGCGAGGGACAGCTGATCTCTGGAAACACCATATATTTT

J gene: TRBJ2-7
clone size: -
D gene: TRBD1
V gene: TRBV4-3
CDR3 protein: CASSQEPGGYEQYF
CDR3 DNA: TGCGCCAGCAGCCAAGAGCCAGGGGGCTACGAGCAGTACTTC

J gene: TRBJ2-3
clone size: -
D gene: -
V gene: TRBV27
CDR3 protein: CASSLQNTDTQYF
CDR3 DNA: TGTGCCAGCAGTTTGCAGAACACAGATACGCAGTATTTT

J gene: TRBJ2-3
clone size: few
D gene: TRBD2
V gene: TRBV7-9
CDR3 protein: CASSLAGGLAGADTQYF
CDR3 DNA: TGTGCCAGCAGCTTAGCTGGGGGACTAGCGGGAGCAGATACGCAGTATTTT

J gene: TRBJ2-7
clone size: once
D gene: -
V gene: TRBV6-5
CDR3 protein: CASSWGVGYEQYF
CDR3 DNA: TGTGCCAGCAGTTGGGGGGTGGGTTATGAGCAGTACTTC

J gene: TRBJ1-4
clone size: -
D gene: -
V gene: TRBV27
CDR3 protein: CASSLLRANGNEKLFF
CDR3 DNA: TGTGCCAGCAGTTTACTCAGGGCCAATGGTAATGAAAAACTGTTTTTT

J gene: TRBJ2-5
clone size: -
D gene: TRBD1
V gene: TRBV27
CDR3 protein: CASKDRGRLGTQYF
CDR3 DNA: TGTGCCAGCAAAGACAGGGGGCGTCTTGGGACCCAGTACTTC

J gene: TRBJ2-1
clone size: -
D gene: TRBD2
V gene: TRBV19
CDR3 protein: CASHSPGLAWDEQFF
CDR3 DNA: TGTGCCAGTCACAGTCCGGGACTAGCGTGGGACGAGCAGTTCTTC

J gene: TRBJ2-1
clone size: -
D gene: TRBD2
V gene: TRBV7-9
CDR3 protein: CASSLENPTSGSYNEQFF
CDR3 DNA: TGTGCCAGCAGCTTAGAAAACCCAACTAGCGGGAGCTACAATGAGCAGTTCTTC